This T cell receptor (beta chain) is drawn from a study of response to subunit inactivated influenza vaccine. Study-level findings and limits: Authors suggested that a seasonal influenza vaccination recruits few new T cells each time.

This clonotype was counted between two and nine times. What it binds is not known. This CDR3 is built from 16 residues. The V end lost 0 bases, the J end lost 2 bases, and 14 bases lay between the germline ends. CDR1 is SNHLY and CDR2 is FYNNEI in the germline V gene. TCRdb ran MiXCR on the RT-PCR reads and lists one entry per CDR3 protein. The data hold about 190,000 distinct CDR3 sequences, with roughly 14% observed a single time. V gene TRBV2 combines with J gene TRBJ2-7; D unresolved. The receptor was isolated from a man in his fifties who received an inactivated influenza vaccine. The sequencing used CD8+ T cells sorted from PBMCs, collected roughly 5 days after vaccination. The CDR3 region is CASSEALGIRTYEQYF. CDR3 coding DNA: TGTGCCAGCAGTGAAGCGCTTGGCATTCGAACCTACGAGCAGTACTTC.